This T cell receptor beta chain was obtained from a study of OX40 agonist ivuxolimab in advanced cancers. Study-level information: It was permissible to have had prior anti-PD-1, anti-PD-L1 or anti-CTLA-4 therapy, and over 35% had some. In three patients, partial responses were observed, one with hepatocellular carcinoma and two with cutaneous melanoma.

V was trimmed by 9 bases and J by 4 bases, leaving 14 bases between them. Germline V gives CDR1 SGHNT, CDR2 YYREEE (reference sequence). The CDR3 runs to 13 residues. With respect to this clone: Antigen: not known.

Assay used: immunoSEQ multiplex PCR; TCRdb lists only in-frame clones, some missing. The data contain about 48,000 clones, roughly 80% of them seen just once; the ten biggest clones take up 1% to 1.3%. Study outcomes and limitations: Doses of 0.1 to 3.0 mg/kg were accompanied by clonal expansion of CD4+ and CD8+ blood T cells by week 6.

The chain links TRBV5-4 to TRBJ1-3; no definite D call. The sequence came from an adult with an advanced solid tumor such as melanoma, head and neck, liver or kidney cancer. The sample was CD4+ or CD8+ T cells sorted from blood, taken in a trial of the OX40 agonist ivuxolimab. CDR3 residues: CATFSLGGNTIYF. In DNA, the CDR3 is TGTGCCACCTTCTCCTTGGGGGGAAACACCATATATTTT.